This T cell receptor (beta chain) comes out of a study of blood T cells in healthy people across ages. Germline V gene lookup returns CDR1 DFQATT and CDR2 SNEGSKA (reference sequence). The length of the CDR3 is 15 residues. Alongside a J-beta primer mix, a sample-barcoded 5' primer served in a second PCR lasting about 7 to 11 cycles. TCRdb independently ran MiXCR on the 5' RACE reads; one entry per CDR3 protein. Of fewer than 1,000,000 distinct CDR3 sequences detected, under 45% appear once; the ten largest clones hold about a fifth. About this clonotype: Given a much more abundant clone one base away, this may be a read error.

This chain uses TRBV20-1 with TRBJ2-5; 9 bases line up with TRBD2. What was sequenced was blood. This clonotype was obtained from a man aged 55 to 70 in good health. CDR3 residues: CSTSPLAGAWETQYF. CDR3 nucleotides: TGCAGTACTAGCCCGTTAGCGGGGGCGTGGGAGACCCAGTACTTC.